This is a list of T cell receptor beta chains from one sample in a study of cytomegalovirus exposure and HLA in healthy donors. Using immunoSEQ multiplex PCR, the repertoire was profiled, and TCRdb retains in-frame clones only, with some absent. The sample carries under 130,000 clones, just under 80% recorded once. The sequenced sample consisted of PBMCs. The receptors come from a male donor in good health and CMV-seronegative. Each CDR3 is given with its conserved first and last residue. The D gene is left open where the match is weak. Clone size is shown for a subset of rows, as once, few, many or a class of expanded clone.

J: TRBJ2-5
D: -
V: TRBV4-1
size: few
CDR3: CASSHFSPEETQYF
DNA: TGCGCCAGCAGCCATTTCTCCCCGGAAGAGACCCAGTACTTC

J: TRBJ2-4
D: -
V: TRBV4-1
size: few
CDR3: CASSQDQGIAKNIQYF
DNA: TGCGCCAGCAGCCAAGATCAGGGTATAGCCAAAAACATTCAGTACTTC

J: TRBJ1-5
D: TRBD1
V: TRBV7-9
size: -
CDR3: CASSLWDSTHYGNQPQHF
DNA: TGTGCCAGCAGCTTATGGGACAGTACCCACTATGGCAATCAGCCCCAGCATTTT

J: TRBJ2-4
D: -
V: TRBV7-9
size: -
CDR3: CASSLATRGGVQYF
DNA: TGTGCCAGCAGCTTAGCGACTCGCGGGGGCGTTCAGTACTTC

J: TRBJ2-3
D: -
V: TRBV12-2
size: -
CDR3: CASRLAKDRVLSTDTQYF
DNA: TGTGCAAGTCGCTTAGCGAAGGACAGGGTCTTAAGCACAGATACGCAGTATTTT

J: TRBJ2-7
D: -
V: TRBV5-8
size: -
CDR3: CASSLKGMTSYEQYF
DNA: TGTGCCAGCAGCTTGAAGGGGATGACCTCCTACGAGCAGTACTTC

J: TRBJ1-4
D: TRBD1
V: TRBV28
size: many
CDR3: CASSSGQGWGWDEKLFF
DNA: TGTGCCAGCAGCTCCGGACAGGGATGGGGGTGGGATGAAAAACTGTTTTTT

J: TRBJ2-3
D: -
V: TRBV19
size: -
CDR3: CASSAVWSTDTQYF
DNA: TGTGCCAGTAGTGCAGTATGGAGCACAGATACGCAGTATTTT

J: TRBJ1-2
D: TRBD1
V: TRBV28
size: once
CDR3: CASSLNFPGGYGYTF
DNA: TGTGCCAGCAGTTTAAACTTCCCAGGGGGTTATGGCTACACCTTC

J: TRBJ2-3
D: -
V: TRBV30
size: once
CDR3: CAWSGLRREVWGDTQYF
DNA: TGTGCCTGGAGTGGGCTCAGGCGGGAAGTGTGGGGGGATACGCAGTATTTT

J: TRBJ2-3
D: -
V: TRBV9
size: -
CDR3: CASSVGAAVQYF
DNA: TGTGCCAGCAGCGTAGGGGCAGCGGTGCAGTATTTT

J: TRBJ2-6
D: -
V: TRBV28
size: many
CDR3: CASRPRQYPGSGANVLTF
DNA: TGTGCCAGCAGGCCCCGACAGTATCCCGGCTCTGGGGCCAACGTCCTGACTTTC

J: TRBJ1-4
D: -
V: TRBV6-1
size: -
CDR3: CASSPAGGAAEKLFF
DNA: TGTGCCAGCAGCCCGGCGGGGGGCGCTGCTGAAAAACTGTTTTTT

J: TRBJ2-2
D: -
V: TRBV29-1
size: -
CDR3: CSVDAANTGELFF
DNA: TGCAGCGTTGACGCGGCGAACACCGGGGAGCTGTTTTTT

J: TRBJ2-7
D: TRBD2
V: TRBV7-9
size: -
CDR3: CASSRRRLAGVYEQYF
DNA: TGTGCCAGCAGCCGGCGAAGACTAGCGGGAGTCTACGAGCAGTACTTC

J: TRBJ2-2
D: TRBD1
V: TRBV11-1
size: -
CDR3: CASRGDRDTGELFF
DNA: TGTGCCAGCAGGGGGGACAGGGACACCGGGGAGCTGTTTTTT

J: TRBJ2-7
D: TRBD1
V: TRBV5-1
size: -
CDR3: CASTATTGTGNAEQYF
DNA: TGCGCCAGCACTGCCACTACCGGGACAGGCAACGCCGAGCAGTACTTC

J: TRBJ2-1
D: TRBD2
V: TRBV5-1
size: -
CDR3: CASSLYTSGSNEQFF
DNA: TGCGCCAGCAGCTTGTATACTAGCGGGTCCAATGAGCAGTTCTTC

J: TRBJ2-7
D: TRBD1
V: TRBV5-5
size: few
CDR3: CASSLRIGQGPSSYEQYF
DNA: TGTGCCAGCAGCTTGCGTATAGGACAGGGTCCGAGCTCCTACGAGCAGTACTTC

J: TRBJ2-7
D: -
V: TRBV6-5
size: once
CDR3: CASSDSYSYEQYF
DNA: TGTGCCAGCAGCGACAGCTACTCCTACGAGCAGTACTTC

J: TRBJ2-1
D: -
V: TRBV11-3
size: few
CDR3: CASSLALVGNNEQFF
DNA: TGTGCCAGCAGCTTAGCCCTAGTTGGCAACAATGAGCAGTTCTTC

J: TRBJ2-3
D: TRBD2
V: TRBV7-2
size: -
CDR3: CASSLGTSGITDTQYF
DNA: TGTGCCAGCAGCTTAGGGACTAGCGGGATCACAGATACGCAGTATTTT

J: TRBJ2-1
D: TRBD2
V: TRBV20-1
size: few
CDR3: CSAAGVNEQFF
DNA: TGCAGCGCGGCGGGAGTCAATGAGCAGTTCTTC

J: TRBJ2-3
D: -
V: TRBV29-1
size: -
CDR3: CSVEDRRSSTDTQYF
DNA: TGCAGCGTTGAAGATCGGAGGTCTAGCACAGATACGCAGTATTTT

J: TRBJ2-7
D: -
V: TRBV30
size: -
CDR3: CAWSSSEAYEQYF
DNA: TGTGCCTGGAGTTCCTCGGAGGCCTACGAGCAGTACTTC

J: TRBJ1-2
D: TRBD1
V: TRBV28
size: few
CDR3: CASNEDRDRAFYGYTF
DNA: TGTGCCAGCAACGAAGACCGGGACAGGGCCTTTTATGGCTACACCTTC

J: TRBJ2-2
D: TRBD2
V: TRBV2
size: -
CDR3: CASRMAGEGTGELFF
DNA: TGTGCCAGCAGAATGGCGGGGGAAGGCACCGGGGAGCTGTTTTTT

J: TRBJ2-7
D: TRBD1
V: TRBV7-9
size: -
CDR3: CASSLLTGYEQYF
DNA: TGTGCCAGCAGCTTACTGACAGGGTACGAGCAGTACTTC

J: TRBJ2-5
D: TRBD2
V: TRBV7-2
size: once
CDR3: CASSLLSSGGIQETQYF
DNA: TGTGCCAGCAGCCTCCTATCTAGCGGGGGAATTCAAGAGACCCAGTACTTC

J: TRBJ2-2
D: -
V: TRBV27
size: -
CDR3: CASSLQGTGELFF
DNA: TGTGCCAGCAGTTTACAGGGAACCGGGGAGCTGTTTTTT

J: TRBJ2-7
D: TRBD2
V: TRBV18
size: -
CDR3: CASSPVILTSGSGEQYF
DNA: TGTGCCAGCTCACCGGTAATATTGACTAGCGGGAGCGGCGAGCAGTACTTC

J: TRBJ2-7
D: TRBD1
V: TRBV19
size: -
CDR3: CASSIGTGVPEQYF
DNA: TGTGCCAGTAGTATTGGGACAGGGGTGCCCGAGCAGTACTTC